This is a list of T cell receptor beta chains from one sample in a study of T cell responses to AZD1222 COVID-19 vaccine. This table comes from immunoSEQ multiplex PCR, and its TCRdb copy is limited to in-frame clones, with some not included. Of 75,000 to 90,000 clones detected, 70% to 90% appear once; the ten largest clones hold 9.5% to 13%. The sequencing used peripheral blood, collected 28 days after the second AZD1222 dose. These receptors were collected from an adult who received the AZD1222 COVID-19 vaccine. Both conserved end residues are part of each CDR3. Clone size is not always given. Where it is, it says once, few, many or a class for expanded clones.

j_call: TRBJ1-1; clone_size: NA; v_call: TRBV7-9; cdr3_aa: CASSLGTGSEAFF
j_call: TRBJ2-2; clone_size: NA; v_call: TRBV4-3; cdr3_aa: CASSQEGLARTGELFF
j_call: TRBJ1-1; clone_size: few; v_call: TRBV5-4; cdr3_aa: CASSLGSGTGVWTEAFF
j_call: TRBJ1-3; clone_size: NA; v_call: TRBV18; cdr3_aa: CASSPLEGSGNTIYF
j_call: TRBJ2-1; clone_size: NA; v_call: TRBV5-1; cdr3_aa: CASSLEGRGAYNEQFF
j_call: TRBJ2-6; clone_size: NA; v_call: TRBV11-2; cdr3_aa: CASSLFVSGANVLTF
j_call: TRBJ1-5; clone_size: few; v_call: TRBV28; cdr3_aa: CASRRTGNQPQHF
j_call: TRBJ1-2; clone_size: few; v_call: TRBV12-3/TRBV12-4; cdr3_aa: CASSLGGGYTF
j_call: TRBJ1-6; clone_size: NA; v_call: TRBV9; cdr3_aa: CASSDTGESSPLHF
j_call: TRBJ2-4; clone_size: NA; v_call: TRBV7-8; cdr3_aa: CASSPGRSGGSKNIQYF
j_call: TRBJ2-5; clone_size: once; v_call: TRBV9; cdr3_aa: CASSVSLGGQETQYF
j_call: TRBJ2-2; clone_size: NA; v_call: TRBV7-8; cdr3_aa: CASSRTNTGELFF
j_call: TRBJ1-1; clone_size: NA; v_call: TRBV18; cdr3_aa: CASSQGQNTEAFF
j_call: TRBJ1-6; clone_size: few; v_call: TRBV6-5; cdr3_aa: CAAGSTSSYNSPLHF
j_call: TRBJ2-1; clone_size: large; v_call: TRBV11-3; cdr3_aa: CASSLAGTSVNEQFF
j_call: TRBJ1-2; clone_size: NA; v_call: TRBV15; cdr3_aa: CATSRDLVYTF
j_call: TRBJ1-1; clone_size: NA; v_call: TRBV2; cdr3_aa: CASRGQTNTEAFF
j_call: TRBJ2-5; clone_size: NA; v_call: TRBV2; cdr3_aa: CASSLEVGETQYF
j_call: TRBJ2-1; clone_size: NA; v_call: TRBV24-1; cdr3_aa: CATSDFTGQPLNEQFF
j_call: TRBJ2-7; clone_size: NA; v_call: TRBV3-1/TRBV3-2; cdr3_aa: CASSWGPGQGANEQYF
j_call: TRBJ1-1; clone_size: NA; v_call: TRBV5-1; cdr3_aa: CASSFQGKDEAFF
j_call: TRBJ1-5; clone_size: NA; v_call: TRBV28; cdr3_aa: CASSLGPWQGADQPQHF
j_call: TRBJ2-5; clone_size: NA; v_call: TRBV4-2; cdr3_aa: CASSQEQAETQYF
j_call: TRBJ2-2; clone_size: NA; v_call: TRBV19; cdr3_aa: CASIPGGTGELFF
j_call: TRBJ1-2; clone_size: few; v_call: TRBV25-1; cdr3_aa: CASSEVRGGYTF
j_call: TRBJ1-5; clone_size: NA; v_call: TRBV6-5; cdr3_aa: CASSRTGADNQPQHF
j_call: TRBJ1-1; clone_size: NA; v_call: TRBV7-2; cdr3_aa: CASSLRRAKNTEAFF
j_call: TRBJ2-5; clone_size: once; v_call: TRBV2; cdr3_aa: CASSGAETQYF
j_call: TRBJ1-1; clone_size: NA; v_call: TRBV9; cdr3_aa: CASSVDGGAGGTEAFF
j_call: TRBJ2-5; clone_size: once; v_call: TRBV14; cdr3_aa: CASSQIQTQYF
j_call: TRBJ2-7; clone_size: few; v_call: TRBV28; cdr3_aa: CASTVGLAGYEQYF
j_call: TRBJ2-5; clone_size: few; v_call: TRBV7-9; cdr3_aa: CASTVTGRQETQYF
j_call: TRBJ1-4; clone_size: NA; v_call: TRBV5-1; cdr3_aa: CASRTGTAEEKLFF
j_call: TRBJ1-1; clone_size: once; v_call: TRBV10-3; cdr3_aa: CAISRDRGESEAFF
j_call: TRBJ1-1; clone_size: NA; v_call: TRBV4-2; cdr3_aa: CASSPSKGLTGYF
j_call: TRBJ2-4; clone_size: NA; v_call: TRBV5-6; cdr3_aa: CASSPSGGRGNIQYF
j_call: TRBJ1-2; clone_size: NA; v_call: TRBV29-1; cdr3_aa: CSVEGLQGARGYTF
j_call: TRBJ1-2; clone_size: NA; v_call: TRBV7-2; cdr3_aa: CASSLAQQLGYGYTF
j_call: TRBJ1-6; clone_size: few; v_call: TRBV27; cdr3_aa: CASSPSLSANSPLHF
j_call: TRBJ1-2; clone_size: once; v_call: TRBV7-9; cdr3_aa: CASSIRDGNHYGYTF
j_call: TRBJ1-4; clone_size: NA; v_call: TRBV5-1; cdr3_aa: CASSLADRAENEKLFF
j_call: TRBJ2-3; clone_size: NA; v_call: TRBV29-1; cdr3_aa: CSVRTGSADTQYF
j_call: TRBJ2-1; clone_size: NA; v_call: TRBV6-4; cdr3_aa: CASSDSGAAHHNEQFF
j_call: TRBJ2-1; clone_size: NA; v_call: TRBV9; cdr3_aa: CASSVEWPHEQFF
j_call: TRBJ2-2; clone_size: NA; v_call: TRBV19; cdr3_aa: CASSIADRVTGELFF
j_call: TRBJ2-2; clone_size: NA; v_call: TRBV9; cdr3_aa: CASSFRTGGELFF
j_call: TRBJ2-1; clone_size: NA; v_call: TRBV4-3; cdr3_aa: CASSQASSNEQFF
j_call: TRBJ2-1; clone_size: NA; v_call: TRBV10-3; cdr3_aa: CAAAPGQRNNEQFF
j_call: TRBJ2-2; clone_size: NA; v_call: TRBV3-1/TRBV3-2; cdr3_aa: CASTRRYAGELFF
j_call: TRBJ1-1; clone_size: NA; v_call: TRBV2; cdr3_aa: CASSAQTGTGEAFF
j_call: TRBJ2-7; clone_size: NA; v_call: TRBV7-2; cdr3_aa: CASSPRGGRFNEQYF
j_call: TRBJ2-5; clone_size: NA; v_call: TRBV7-9; cdr3_aa: CASSAGTGGQETQYF
j_call: TRBJ2-3; clone_size: NA; v_call: TRBV6-2/TRBV6-3; cdr3_aa: CASSYAGSADTQYF
j_call: TRBJ2-7; clone_size: NA; v_call: TRBV5-5; cdr3_aa: CASSVKVGTSGRVYYEQYF
j_call: TRBJ1-2; clone_size: NA; v_call: TRBV7-3; cdr3_aa: CASSSRQGSGYTF